Presented here are 25 T cell receptor beta chains from one specimen sequenced in a study of shared clonotypes between healthy human individuals. Produced via immunoSEQ multiplex PCR; TCRdb's table is partial and in-frame only. The sample carries some 800,000 clones, 92% recorded once. Naive CD8 cells lacked CD45RO and underwent positive selection for CCR7, leaving out terminally differentiated effector memory CD45RA+ cells. Sequenced material: naive CD8+ T cells sorted from blood. The receptors were sampled from a young man in good health.

The gene calls are TRBV11-2 and TRBJ2-1, with TRBD2 identical over 8 bases. The CDR3 spans 15 residues. Germline V gene lookup returns CDR1 SGHAT and CDR2 FQNNGV. With 8 bases clipped from V and 9 bases from J, the junction kept 15 bases outside the gene matches. The CDR3 loop reads CASGLSPGLGFEQFF. CDR3 nucleotides: TGTGCCAGCGGTCTCTCTCCGGGACTAGGATTTGAGCAGTTCTTC.

This rearrangement joins TRBV21-1 to TRBJ1-5. TRBV21-1 is assigned pseudogene status. The CDR3 length is 16 residues. CDR3 DNA: TGTGCCAGCAGCAAAGTCCGGCGAGGCGAGAATCAGCCCCAGCATTTT. Translation gives CASSKVRRGENQPQHF.

The chain links TRBV5-1 to TRBJ2-3, with TRBD2 identical over 15 bases. The CDR3 length is 19 residues. The V and J ends lost 3 bases and 2 bases, in that order; junction bases with no gene match: 10. Germline V CDR1 and CDR2: SGHRS, YFSETQ. The CDR3 nucleotides are TGCGCCAGCAGCTCACTAGGACTAGCGGGAGGGCCCGTCACAGATACGCAGTATTTT. This translates into CASSSLGLAGGPVTDTQYF.

As DNA, the CDR3 is TGCGCCAGCAGTGACCAAGAGACCCAGTACTTC. Encoded protein: CASSDQETQYF. The V gene is TRBV10-1, the J gene TRBJ2-5; D is undetermined. Trimming removed 3 bases from V and 1 base from J, with 0 bases in between. Germline V gene sequence: CDR1 WNHNN, CDR2 SYGVQD (reference sequence). This CDR3 has 11 residues.

The chain combines TRBV7-9 with TRBJ2-7; TRBD1 aligns across 9 bases. This CDR3 is built from 14 residues. Germline lookup yields CDR1 SEHNR and CDR2 FQNEAQ (reference sequence). V was clipped by 5 bases and J by 7 bases; unmatched bases: 9. CDR3: CASSERQGVGEQYF. In DNA, the CDR3 is TGTGCCAGCAGCGAACGACAGGGGGTAGGAGAGCAGTACTTC.

This chain connects TRBV7-9 to TRBJ1-1, with 9 bases that match TRBD1. There are 15 residues in the CDR3. Trimming took 8 bases from V and 6 from J; bases not matched to a gene: 13. Germline V lookup: CDR1 SEHNR, CDR2 FQNEAQ (reference sequence). CDR3 DNA: TGTGCCAGCGGGGGACAGGGTATCAGTAGGGCTGAAGCTTTCTTT. It codes for CASGGQGISRAEAFF.

The V gene is TRBV5-1, the J gene TRBJ2-1, with D unresolved. Germline assignment: CDR1 SGHRS and CDR2 YFSETQ. CDR3 length equals 15 residues. The germline V and J ends were trimmed by 0 bases and 4 bases, with 11 bases remaining between them. The CDR3 spells CASSLEEDLYNEQFF. As DNA, the CDR3 is TGCGCCAGCAGCTTGGAAGAGGACCTGTACAATGAGCAGTTCTTC.

V usage is TRBV2 and J usage is TRBJ2-7; the D gene could be TRBD1 or TRBD2 (6 bases each). Per the germline V gene, CDR1 is SNHLY and CDR2 is FYNNEI. CDR3 length: 13 amino acids. The ends were cut back, 3 bases at V and 12 bases at J, with 18 bases in the middle. This chain's CDR3 is CASSDLEGGRVYF. CDR3 sequence (DNA): TGTGCCAGCAGTGACCTCGAGGGGGGCCGGGTGTACTTC.

This chain uses TRBV15 with TRBJ2-3; 13 bases agree with TRBD2. Germline trimming cut 3 bases from V and 5 bases from J; bases unmatched to any gene: 11. This CDR3 spans 18 amino acids. Germline loops: CDR1 LNHNV, CDR2 YYDKDF (reference sequence). CDR3 sequence: CATSRELGLAGAGDTQYF. DNA of the CDR3: TGTGCCACCAGCAGGGAACTCGGACTAGCGGGAGCGGGAGATACGCAGTATTTT.

CDR3 sequence (DNA): TGTGCCAGCAGTGTGGGACACCCCTCGTGGAACTATGGCTACACCTTC. Translated, it gives CASSVGHPSWNYGYTF. This chain links TRBV25-1 with TRBJ1-2; D possibly corresponds to TRBD1 (6 bases). Germline V CDR1 and CDR2: MGHDK, SYGVNS. CDR3 length equals 16 residues. Trimming pared 4 bases from V and 2 bases from J, leaving 17 bases between.

The chain has TRBV2 and TRBJ2-1; D is ambiguous. Per the germline V gene, CDR1 is SNHLY and CDR2 is FYNNEI. The CDR3 has 12 amino acids. V shed 4 bases and J shed 8 bases, with 9 bases lying between them. This CDR3 reads CASSAVSDEQFF. As DNA, the CDR3 is TGTGCCAGCAGTGCCGTCAGTGATGAGCAGTTCTTC.

The CDR3 loop reads CASSHGLAGGQETQYF. For the CDR3, the DNA is TGCGCCAGCAGCCACGGACTAGCGGGAGGGCAGGAGACCCAGTACTTC. The genes are TRBV4-1 and TRBJ2-5, with 15 bases that match TRBD2. Trimming took 3 bases from V and 5 from J; bases not matched to a gene: 4. The CDR3 contains 16 residues. Germline CDR1 reads MGHRA; CDR2 reads YSYEKL.

The CDR3 DNA follows: TGTGCCAGTAGTTACGGGGGCAGGACCACAGATACGCAGTATTTT. This codes for CASSYGGRTTDTQYF. The chain employs TRBV19 and TRBJ2-3; either TRBD1 or TRBD2 may fit D (6 bases each). CDR3 length: 15 amino acids. CDR1 LNHDA and CDR2 SQIVND come from the germline V gene (reference sequence). The V end was cut by 5 bases, the J end by 2 bases, with 14 bases between.

The J gene is TRBJ2-2, the V gene TRBV7-2; 7 nucleotides agree with TRBD1. This CDR3 is 15 amino acids long. Unmatched junction bases numbered 6, after V lost 1 base and J lost 7 bases. The V gene's germline CDR1 is SGHTA and CDR2 FQGNSA. The DNA for the CDR3 is TGTGCCAGCAGCTTAGGGTGGCAGGGGGACGGGGAGCTGTTTTTT. This encodes CASSLGWQGDGELFF.

The genes are TRBV19 and TRBJ2-1, with 14 positions matching TRBD2. Germline CDR1 and CDR2: LNHDA and SQIVND (reference sequence). V shed 9 bases, J shed 1 base, and the junction held 11 bases outside the gene matches. The CDR3 consists of 18 residues. This CDR3 reads CASSKGLAGDGSYNEQFF. In DNA, the CDR3 is TGTGCCAGCAGCAAGGGACTAGCGGGAGATGGTTCCTACAATGAGCAGTTCTTC.

This clone was seen just once. V is TRBV5-4 and J is TRBJ2-5; D might be TRBD2 (6 bases). The ends were cut back, 4 bases at V and 2 bases at J, with 15 bases in the middle. Germline V CDR1 and CDR2: SGHNT, YYREEE (reference sequence). The CDR3 runs to 15 residues. In DNA form, the CDR3 reads TGTGCCAGCAGCGCTCCACTAGCCCAACAAGAGACCCAGTACTTC. It yields the protein CASSAPLAQQETQYF.

This clone was observed once. The chain uses TRBV4-3 and TRBJ2-2; 11 nucleotides agree with TRBD2. Trimming at V came to 2 bases and at J to 6 bases, leaving 14 bases not matched to a gene. Germline V gives CDR1 LGHNA, CDR2 YSLEER. The CDR3 covers 19 residues. CDR3 protein: CASSQYARLAGPTSGELFF. CDR3 DNA: TGCGCCAGCAGCCAATACGCCAGACTAGCGGGACCAACCTCCGGGGAGCTGTTTTTT.

CDR3 sequence: CSTDYTDTQYF. DNA of the CDR3: TGCAGCACGGACTACACAGATACGCAGTATTTT. V is TRBV20-1 and J is TRBJ2-3; TRBD2 might be the D (6 bases). The germline gives CDR1 DFQATT, CDR2 SNEGSKA (reference sequence). The CDR3 length is 11 residues.

The chain combines TRBV7-9 with TRBJ2-5, with D uncertain. CDR3 length: 14 residues. V was trimmed by 2 bases and J by 2 bases, leaving 9 bases between them. From germline, CDR1 is SEHNR and CDR2 FQNEAQ (reference sequence). The DNA for the CDR3 is TGTGCCAGCAGCTTATCAAGGGATCAAGAGACCCAGTACTTC. Translating gives CASSLSRDQETQYF.

The chain recombines TRBV21-1 with TRBJ1-1. TRBV21-1 is flagged as a pseudogene. The CDR3 consists of 15 residues. CDR3 bases: TGTGCCAGCAGCAAAGATGAGGGGAAAGGCACTGAAGCTTTCTTT. It specifies CASSKDEGKGTEAFF.

The J gene is TRBJ1-2, the V gene TRBV10-3; 7 positions match TRBD1. The V gene's germline CDR1 is ENHRY and CDR2 SYGVKD. V lost 10 bases to trimming and J lost 8 bases; unmatched junction nucleotides: 13. The CDR3 runs 13 residues. Here the CDR3 DNA reads TGTGCCACCTATAAGGACAGGCTAGAGGGCTACACCTTC. It is translated as CATYKDRLEGYTF.

The V call is TRBV7-6, the J call TRBJ2-2, with 9 bases aligning to TRBD1. Per germline, CDR1 SGHVS and CDR2 FNYEAQ. The CDR3 runs to 16 residues. V gave up 4 bases and J gave up 7 bases; unmatched junction bases: 10. The CDR3 DNA follows: TGTGCCAGCAGCTACGAGACAGGGGGGCCCAACGGGGAGCTGTTTTTT. The encoded protein is CASSYETGGPNGELFF.

This clone was seen ten or more times. The chain has TRBV6-4 and TRBJ1-2, with D unresolved. CDR1 is MRHNA and CDR2 is SNTAGT in the germline V gene. This CDR3 has 14 residues. Trimming cost V 0 bases and J 4 bases, with 9 bases left between them. In nucleotides, the CDR3 is TGTGCCAGCAGTGACTCGGCGGAGAGCTATGGCTACACCTTC. This sequence encodes CASSDSAESYGYTF.

This clone was seen a single time. This chain joins TRBV5-4 and TRBJ2-4; tentatively, D is TRBD2 (5 bases). The V end was cut by 3 bases, the J end by 8 bases, with 15 bases between. The CDR3 covers 14 residues. Germline CDR1 and CDR2: SGHNT and YYREEE (reference sequence). CDR3 residues: CASSSTGNRDIQYF. Here the CDR3 DNA reads TGTGCCAGCAGCTCCACGGGGAATCGAGACATTCAGTACTTC.

The V and J genes are TRBV9 and TRBJ2-7; D perhaps matches TRBD1 (6 bases). The CDR3 length is 16 residues. Looked up from germline, CDR1 is SGDLS and CDR2 is YYNGEE. V lost 3 bases, J lost 2 bases, and 18 bases lay in between. CDR3 bases: TGTGCCAGCAGCGGGATCCGGGACATCCCTGCCTACGAGCAGTACTTC. Its translation: CASSGIRDIPAYEQYF.